A single sample is the source of the 32 T cell receptor beta chains below, sequenced in a study of T-cell memory formation after mild COVID-19. MiXCR was run by TCRdb on the 5' RACE reads, yielding one entry per CDR3 protein. Of 540,000 or so distinct CDR3 sequences in the sample, just over 20% are singletons; the top ten hold roughly an eighth. The sequenced material came from PBMCs or a T cell subset sorted from them (not recorded which). The receptors derive from an adult woman who had mild COVID-19 (a few samples of this study predate the infection). Cell type and time point are not known.

This chain uses TRBV9 with TRBJ1-6; 8 positions agree with TRBD1. With 3 bases clipped from V and 9 bases from J, the junction kept 8 bases outside the gene matches. Germline CDR1 and CDR2: SGDLS and YYNGEE. The CDR3 has 15 residues. CDR3 in DNA: TGTGCCAGCAGCGGGCGCCCAGGGGGCGGTTCACCCCTCCACTTT. Translated, it gives CASSGRPGGGSPLHF.

V is TRBV7-9 and J is TRBJ2-7; TRBD2 agrees at 11 bases. There are 17 residues in the CDR3. The J segment lost 4 bases and the V segment lost 0 bases, leaving 8 bases of the junction unmatched. The V gene's germline CDR1 is SEHNR and CDR2 FQNEAQ (reference sequence). The CDR3 loop reads CASSLAAMPSGGYEQYF. The CDR3 nucleotides are TGTGCCAGCAGCTTAGCGGCGATGCCTAGCGGGGGGTACGAGCAGTACTTC.

The V call is TRBV7-8, the J call TRBJ1-2, with 8 bases aligning to TRBD1. The CDR3 covers 13 residues. Trimming removed 6 bases from V and 6 bases from J; junction bases left unmatched: 6. Germline loops: CDR1 SGHVS, CDR2 FQNEAQ. The CDR3 region has the DNA TGTGCCAGCAGATCGACAGGGGCCAATGGCTACACCTTC. It is translated as CASRSTGANGYTF.

This clonotype was seen a handful of times. CDR3 sequence: CASSQDWVTGGLNQPQHF. The CDR3 DNA sequence: TGTGCCAGCAGCCAAGACTGGGTGACAGGGGGCTTGAATCAGCCCCAGCATTTT. The chain has TRBV3-1 and TRBJ1-5; 10 nucleotides line up with TRBD1. V lost 0 bases and J lost 4; bases outside the gene matches: 9. This CDR3 has 18 amino acids. The germline V gene has CDR1 LGHDT and CDR2 YNNKEL (reference sequence).

V usage is TRBV18 and J usage is TRBJ2-3; D not resolved. Germline values: CDR1 KGHSH, CDR2 LQKENI. Deletions cut 3 bases from V and 2 bases from J, with 18 bases between. The CDR3 loop spans 17 amino acids. The CDR3 protein is CASSPKDAVRATDTQYF. In nucleotides, the CDR3 is TGTGCCAGCTCACCTAAGGACGCAGTACGTGCCACAGATACGCAGTATTTT.

This clonotype was seen more than once but under ten times. The chain combines TRBV21-1 with TRBJ1-1; the DNA was not compared with TRBD1, the D call given in the table. TRBV21-1 is a documented pseudogene. The CDR3 loop spans 14 amino acids. DNA of the CDR3: TGTGCCAGCAGCATCCGGGACAGGAACACTGAAGCTTTCTTT. Encoded protein: CASSIRDRNTEAFF.

There are a few counts of this clonotype. DNA for the CDR3: TGTGCCACCAGTGATTCTCTAGCGGGGGGCTCCTACAATGAGCAGTTCTTC. Its translation: CATSDSLAGGSYNEQFF. The V gene is TRBV24-1, the J gene TRBJ2-1; TRBD2 agrees at 11 bases. Trimming at V came to 2 bases and at J to 0 bases, leaving 2 bases not matched to a gene. This CDR3 has 17 residues. Germline V gene sequence: CDR1 KGHDR, CDR2 SFDVKD.

This clonotype was counted only a few times. The CDR3 DNA follows: TGTGCCACCAGCGACGGAAGTTATAGCAATCAGCCCCAGCATTTT. This translates into CATSDGSYSNQPQHF. The rearrangement links TRBV15 to TRBJ1-5, with D uncertain. Germline V CDR1 and CDR2: LNHNV, YYDKDF (reference sequence). Trimming pared 5 bases from V and 0 bases from J, leaving 11 bases between. There are 15 residues in the CDR3.

This clonotype appeared many times. V gene TRBV12-3 or TRBV12-4 combines with J gene TRBJ2-5; 12 nucleotides align to TRBD2. Unmatched junction bases numbered 5, after V lost 2 bases and J lost 4 bases. The CDR3 has 16 residues. The CDR3 loop is CASSLRLAGGLETQYF. The CDR3 bases are TGTGCCAGCAGTTTACGGCTAGCGGGGGGGCTAGAGACCCAGTACTTC.

There are a few counts of this clonotype. The rearrangement links TRBV7-9 to TRBJ1-1, with no clear D. The germline V gene has CDR1 SEHNR and CDR2 FQNEAQ (reference sequence). The CDR3 spans 13 residues. V lost 3 bases to trimming and J lost 5 bases, with 10 bases between them. Here the CDR3 reads CASSFPSGTEAFF. The DNA of the CDR3 is TGTGCCAGCAGCTTCCCCTCGGGGACTGAAGCTTTCTTT.

This chain links TRBV18 with TRBJ2-3, with a tentative D call TRBD2 (5 bases). Looked up from germline, CDR1 is KGHSH and CDR2 is LQKENI. Trimming took 3 bases from V and 5 from J, leaving 18 bases between them. This CDR3 is 16 amino acids long. The CDR3 here is CASSPPLLAGRDTQYF. The CDR3 DNA reads as TGTGCCAGCTCACCCCCTTTGCTAGCAGGCAGAGATACGCAGTATTTT.

This clonotype was counted only a few times. This rearrangement joins TRBV20-1 to TRBJ1-5; perhaps TRBD1 as D (6 bases). Germline assignment: CDR1 DFQATT and CDR2 SNEGSKA (reference sequence). Trimming cost V 3 bases and J 3 bases, with 18 bases left between them. There are 16 residues in the CDR3. The CDR3 loop reads CSARPRQAAFNQPQHF. The CDR3 region has the DNA TGCAGTGCTAGGCCGAGACAGGCGGCCTTCAATCAGCCCCAGCATTTT.

This clonotype was seen only a few times. This chain joins TRBV12-3 or TRBV12-4 and TRBJ2-1; tentative D call: TRBD1 (6 bases). The CDR3 extends over 13 amino acids. Trimming pared 2 bases from V and 12 bases from J, leaving 14 bases between. The CDR3 DNA reads TGTGCCAGCAGTTTAATGGGGGCTGGAGGGCAGTTCTTC. Translation gives CASSLMGAGGQFF.

The V gene is TRBV4-1, the J gene TRBJ1-1, with a tentative D call TRBD1 (6 bases). CDR1 is MGHRA, CDR2 YSYEKL, per germline. V was trimmed by 0 bases and J by 0 bases, leaving 17 bases between them. The CDR3 sequence is 18 residues long. CDR3 sequence: CASSQEGRGAGMNTEAFF. For the CDR3, the DNA is TGCGCCAGCAGCCAAGAAGGCAGGGGAGCTGGGATGAACACTGAAGCTTTCTTT.

This clonotype was recorded at least ten times. This CDR3 reads CASALGANTEAFF. The CDR3 DNA follows: TGTGCCAGCGCCCTCGGGGCGAACACTGAAGCTTTCTTT. The rearrangement joins TRBV12-3 or TRBV12-4 to TRBJ1-1, with D possibly TRBD1 on 5 matching bases. The CDR3 covers 13 residues. V was trimmed by 8 bases and J by 1 base, leaving 11 bases between them.

The CDR3: CASTQTGNYGYTF. The CDR3 nucleotides are TGTGCCAGCACTCAAACCGGGAACTATGGCTACACCTTC. J is TRBJ1-2 and V is TRBV12-3 or TRBV12-4; D gene unclear. Deletions cut 7 bases from V and 2 bases from J, with 11 bases between. The CDR3 has 13 residues.

The rearrangement uses TRBV9 and TRBJ2-3; TRBD1 is a possible D gene (5 bases). Looked up from germline, CDR1 is SGDLS and CDR2 is YYNGEE. Trimming took off 0 bases at V and 2 bases at J, with 7 bases between the two ends. The CDR3 sequence is 14 residues long. CDR3 sequence (DNA): TGTGCCAGCAGCGTAGTAGGGGTCACAGATACGCAGTATTTT. The encoded protein is CASSVVGVTDTQYF.

The V and J genes are TRBV6-1 and TRBJ1-1, with D tentatively TRBD1 (6 bases). This CDR3 has 17 amino acids. The germline CDR1 and CDR2 sequences are MNHNS and SASEGT. The ends were cut back, 2 bases at V and 1 base at J, with 17 bases in the middle. The CDR3 spells CASSEPQTGTPNTEAFF. The CDR3 nucleotides are TGTGCCAGCAGTGAACCGCAGACCGGGACACCGAACACTGAAGCTTTCTTT.

This clonotype was observed a handful of times. This chain uses TRBV7-2 with TRBJ2-7; D gene uncertain. Germline CDR1 reads SGHTA; CDR2 reads FQGNSA. Trimming took off 5 bases at V and 6 bases at J, with 8 bases between the two ends. This CDR3 region has 11 residues. Here the CDR3 reads CASSAVSEQYF. In DNA, the CDR3 is TGTGCCAGCAGCGCTGTCTCCGAGCAGTACTTC.

This clonotype has just a few counts. The CDR3 is CSAPQGGETQYF. The CDR3, as DNA: TGCAGTGCGCCTCAGGGAGGGGAGACCCAGTACTTC. V and J are TRBV20-1 and TRBJ2-5; 7 bases fit TRBD2. Trimming removed 6 bases from V and 5 bases from J; junction bases left unmatched: 6. CDR1 and CDR2 from the germline V gene are DFQATT and SNEGSKA (reference sequence). The CDR3 contains 12 residues.

With regard to this clonotype: The junction departs from germline at one end; a sequencing error may be responsible. The V and J genes are TRBV20-1 and TRBJ1-1, with a possible D match to TRBD1 (5 bases). Germline V gene sequence: CDR1 DFQATT, CDR2 SNEGSKA (reference sequence). This CDR3 is 12 amino acids long. The CDR3 region is CSAAGYSTEAFF. CDR3 DNA: TGCAGTGCCGCAGGGTATTCCACTGAAGCCTTCTTT.

This clonotype was seen a few times. The genes are TRBV4-2 and TRBJ1-4; D gene ambiguous. CDR3 length: 14 amino acids. CDR1 and CDR2 (germline): LGHNA, YNFKEQ. The V end lost 0 bases, the J end lost 7 bases, and 9 bases lay between the germline ends. This chain's CDR3 is CASSQEGKGEKLFF. In DNA, the CDR3 is TGTGCCAGCAGCCAAGAAGGGAAAGGTGAAAAACTGTTTTTT.

This clonotype has ten or more counts. The chain employs TRBV6-6 and TRBJ2-1; D ambiguous. The CDR3 totals 12 residues. Trimming pared 6 bases from V and 8 bases from J, leaving 11 bases between. The V gene's germline CDR1 is MNHNY and CDR2 SVGAGI (reference sequence). The CDR3, as DNA: TGTGCCAGCAGCGATGTTGGGGATGAGCAGTTCTTC. Translated, it gives CASSDVGDEQFF.

V is TRBV4-3 and J is TRBJ1-6, with 9 bases fitting TRBD1. V shed 1 base and J 0 bases; nucleotides not matched to a gene: 7. CDR1 and CDR2 from the germline V gene are LGHNA and YSLEER. This CDR3 has 19 residues. CDR3 loop: CASSQGLGTGSSYNSPLHF. DNA of the CDR3: TGCGCCAGCAGCCAAGGCCTCGGGACAGGGAGCTCCTATAATTCACCCCTCCACTTT.

The chain recombines TRBV7-6 with TRBJ2-7; D is perhaps TRBD2 (6 bases). V lost 0 bases to trimming and J lost 4 bases, with 10 bases between them. The CDR3 extends over 14 amino acids. CDR1 is SGHVS, CDR2 FNYEAQ, per germline. CDR3 DNA: TGTGCCAGCAGCTTAGCAGGGGACTGGTACGAGCAGTACTTC. Its translation: CASSLAGDWYEQYF.

In this sample, this clonotype turned up a few times. This chain connects TRBV4-1 to TRBJ2-1, with 11 bases aligning to TRBD1. The V gene end was trimmed by 3 bases and the J gene end by 7 bases; junction bases not matched to a gene: 2. The CDR3 is made up of 14 amino acids. Germline V gives CDR1 MGHRA, CDR2 YSYEKL. CDR3 residues: CASSQGTGGNEQFF. The CDR3 nucleotides read TGCGCCAGCAGCCAGGGGACAGGGGGAAATGAGCAGTTCTTC.

Only a few counts were recorded for this clonotype. The chain links TRBV12-3 or TRBV12-4 to TRBJ2-3; no clear D. The CDR3 consists of 15 residues. V dropped 3 bases and J dropped 0 bases, with 10 bases sitting between them. The CDR3 DNA follows: TGTGCCAGCAGTTTTAACAGTTGGAGCACAGATACGCAGTATTTT. The encoded protein is CASSFNSWSTDTQYF.

This clonotype was found a few times. The CDR3 DNA reads as TGTGCCAGCAGTTATTTTATGAACACTGAAGCTTTCTTT. Translation: CASSYFMNTEAFF. This rearrangement joins TRBV2 to TRBJ1-1, with D unresolved. V was clipped by 5 bases and J by 0 bases, with 7 bases between them. There are 13 residues in the CDR3. Germline CDR1 and CDR2: SNHLY and FYNNEI.

This clonotype was recorded a few times. This chain joins TRBV20-1 and TRBJ1-4; D is undetermined. This CDR3 is built from 14 residues. Trimming left V 0 bases short and J 8 bases short, with 13 bases between. The germline CDR1 and CDR2 sequences are DFQATT and SNEGSKA (reference sequence). The CDR3 sequence: CSAREYGVGEKLFF. The CDR3 nucleotides read TGCAGTGCTAGAGAGTATGGGGTAGGAGAAAAACTGTTTTTT.

The sample holds many counts of this clonotype. J is TRBJ2-3 and V is TRBV18; unclear D gene. Germline loops: CDR1 KGHSH, CDR2 LQKENI. The CDR3 spans 13 residues. Trimming removed 4 bases from V and 1 base from J, with 6 bases in between. CDR3 sequence: CASSLQRTDTQYF. CDR3 nucleotides: TGTGCCAGCTCACTTCAACGCACAGATACGCAGTATTTT.

This clonotype came up a few times. The chain carries TRBV4-2 and TRBJ2-1, with D maybe TRBD2 (5 bases). Per germline, CDR1 LGHNA and CDR2 YNFKEQ. With 4 bases removed from V and 6 bases from J, the gap between germline ends came to 10 bases. This CDR3 region has 13 residues. The CDR3 region has the DNA TGTGCCAGCAGCCCCTTAGCGACCAATGAGCAGTTCTTC. This translates into CASSPLATNEQFF.

This clonotype was counted only a few times. V is TRBV7-9 and J is TRBJ2-7; D may match TRBD1 or TRBD2 (5 bases each). The CDR3 totals 14 residues. Germline V lookup: CDR1 SEHNR, CDR2 FQNEAQ (reference sequence). Trimming stripped 7 bases from V and 6 bases from J, with 19 bases between. CDR3 sequence: CASTLRDGFGEQYF. The CDR3, as DNA: TGTGCCAGCACGCTCCGGGACGGCTTCGGCGAGCAGTACTTC.